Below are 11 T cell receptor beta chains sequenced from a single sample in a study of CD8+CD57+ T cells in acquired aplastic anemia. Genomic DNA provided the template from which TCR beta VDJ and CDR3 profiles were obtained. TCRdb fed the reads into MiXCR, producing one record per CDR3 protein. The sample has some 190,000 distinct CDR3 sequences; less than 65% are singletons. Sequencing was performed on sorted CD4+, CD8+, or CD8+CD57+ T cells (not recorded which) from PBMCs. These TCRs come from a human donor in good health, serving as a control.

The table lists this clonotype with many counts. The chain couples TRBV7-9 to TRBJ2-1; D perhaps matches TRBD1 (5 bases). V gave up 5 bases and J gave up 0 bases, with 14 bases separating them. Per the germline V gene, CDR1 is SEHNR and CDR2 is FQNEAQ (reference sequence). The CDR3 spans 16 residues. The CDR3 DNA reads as TGTGCCAGCAGCGCCAGATTGACAGCCTCCTACAATGAGCAGTTCTTC. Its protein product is CASSARLTASYNEQFF.

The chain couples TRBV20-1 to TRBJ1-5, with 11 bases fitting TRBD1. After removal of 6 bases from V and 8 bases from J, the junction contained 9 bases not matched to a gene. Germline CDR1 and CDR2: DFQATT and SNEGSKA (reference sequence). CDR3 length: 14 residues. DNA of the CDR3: TGCAGTGCCGGGTTTGGGACAGGGGGAAAGCCCCAGCATTTT. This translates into CSAGFGTGGKPQHF.

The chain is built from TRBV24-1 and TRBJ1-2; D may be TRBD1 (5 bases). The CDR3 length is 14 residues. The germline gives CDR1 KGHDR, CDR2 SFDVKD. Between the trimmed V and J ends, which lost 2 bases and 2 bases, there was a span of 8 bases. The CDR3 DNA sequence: TGTGCCACCAGTGATTCGAGACAGAACTATGGCTACACCTTC. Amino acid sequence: CATSDSRQNYGYTF.

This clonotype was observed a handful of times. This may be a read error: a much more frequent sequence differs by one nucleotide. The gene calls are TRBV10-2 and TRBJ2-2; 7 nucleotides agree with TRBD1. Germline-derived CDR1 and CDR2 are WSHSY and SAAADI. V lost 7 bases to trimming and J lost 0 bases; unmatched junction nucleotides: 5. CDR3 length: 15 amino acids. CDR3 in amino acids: CASNAGTANTGELFF. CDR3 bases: TGCGCCAGCAACGCCGGGACAGCGAACACCGGGGAGCTGTTTTTT.

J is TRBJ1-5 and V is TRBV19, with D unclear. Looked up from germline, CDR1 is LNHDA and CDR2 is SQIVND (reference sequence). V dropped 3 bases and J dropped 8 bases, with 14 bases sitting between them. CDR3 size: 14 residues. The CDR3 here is CASSIDGLREPQHF. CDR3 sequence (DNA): TGTGCCAGTAGTATCGACGGCTTACGTGAGCCCCAGCATTTT.

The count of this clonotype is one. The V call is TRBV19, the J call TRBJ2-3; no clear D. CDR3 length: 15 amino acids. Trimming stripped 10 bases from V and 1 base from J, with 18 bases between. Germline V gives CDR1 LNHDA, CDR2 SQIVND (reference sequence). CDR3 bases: TGTGCCACCCGACTGACGGCTGCGGGCACAGATACGCAGTATTTT. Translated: CATRLTAAGTDTQYF.

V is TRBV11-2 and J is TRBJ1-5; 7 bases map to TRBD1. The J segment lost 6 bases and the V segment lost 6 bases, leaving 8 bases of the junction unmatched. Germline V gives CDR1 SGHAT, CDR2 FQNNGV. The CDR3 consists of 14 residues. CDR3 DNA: TGTGCCAGCAGTCCCTCCTACAGGGGTCAGCCCCAGCATTTT. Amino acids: CASSPSYRGQPQHF.

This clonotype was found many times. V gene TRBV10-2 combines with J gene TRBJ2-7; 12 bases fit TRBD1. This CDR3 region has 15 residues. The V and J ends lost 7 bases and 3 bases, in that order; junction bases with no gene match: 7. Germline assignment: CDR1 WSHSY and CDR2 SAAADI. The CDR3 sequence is CASNAGTGGGYEQYF. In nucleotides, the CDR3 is TGCGCCAGCAACGCCGGGACAGGGGGCGGCTACGAGCAGTACTTC.

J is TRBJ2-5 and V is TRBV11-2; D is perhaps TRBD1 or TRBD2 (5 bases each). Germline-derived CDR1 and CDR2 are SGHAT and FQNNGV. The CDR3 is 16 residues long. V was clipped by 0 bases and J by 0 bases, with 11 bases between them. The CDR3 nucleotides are TGTGCCAGCAGCTTAGATCGGGACGGCAACCAAGAGACCCAGTACTTC. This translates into CASSLDRDGNQETQYF.

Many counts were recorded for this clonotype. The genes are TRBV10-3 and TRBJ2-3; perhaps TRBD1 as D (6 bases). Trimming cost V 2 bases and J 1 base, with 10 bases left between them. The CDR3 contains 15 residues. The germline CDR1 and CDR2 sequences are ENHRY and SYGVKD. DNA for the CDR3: TGTGCCATCAGTGAGGACAGGAGCGGCACAGATACGCAGTATTTT. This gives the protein CAISEDRSGTDTQYF.

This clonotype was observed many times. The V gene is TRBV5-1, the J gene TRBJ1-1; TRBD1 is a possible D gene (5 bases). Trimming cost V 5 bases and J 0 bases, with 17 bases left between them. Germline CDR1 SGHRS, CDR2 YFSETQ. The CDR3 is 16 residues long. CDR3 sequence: CASSRSPTELNTEAFF. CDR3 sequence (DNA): TGCGCCAGCAGTCGCTCCCCGACAGAGCTGAACACTGAAGCTTTCTTT.